The 18 T cell receptor beta chains in this list originate from one sample, sequenced in a study of tumor and adjacent non-tumor tissue in lung cancer. This sample's RNA came from whole unsorted tissue. A modified ARM-PCR protocol with three rounds of nested PCR amplified TCRbeta. Each CDR3 protein gets one entry after TCRdb re-called the multiplex PCR reads with MiXCR. The table has fewer than 120,000 distinct CDR3 sequences, 84% seen once. Sequenced: lung tumor tissue. The receptors were gathered from a man aged 65 to 85 with non-small cell lung cancer.

Worth noting for this clonotype: Because the CDR3 is missing its conserved closing phenylalanine or tryptophan, this is likely a read error. It is unclear where the CDR3 begins or ends on the DNA, so no DNA is shown, and the CDR3 is as TCRdb lists it. V gene TRBV6-2 or TRBV6-3 combines with J gene TRBJ2-2. The germline V gene encodes CDR1 MNHEY and CDR2 SVGEGT. With termini counted, the CDR3 has 16 amino acids. The CDR3 region is CASSSELTFSTGELIS.

Remarks on this clonotype: The junction departs from the called germline gene at one end, perhaps through a read error. The V call is TRBV20-1, the J call TRBJ2-3; possible D gene TRBD2, 6 bases. CDR1 is DFQATT, CDR2 SNEGSKA, per germline (reference sequence). The CDR3 covers 16 residues. CDR3 DNA sequence: TGCAATGCTCCCCGGGCTAGCGTGGGCCTCACAGATACGCAGTATTTT. It translates to CNAPRASVGLTDTQYF.

As concerns this clonotype: This clone may be a read error of a much larger clone one base away. The J gene is TRBJ2-1, the V gene TRBV6-2 or TRBV6-3; 7 bases map to TRBD2. CDR3 length: 15 residues. Germline V gene sequence: CDR1 MNHEY, CDR2 SVGEGT. V trimming: 2 bases; J trimming: 4 bases; junction bases outside the gene matches: 5. CDR3 amino acids: CASSYRPSGYNEQFF. The CDR3 coding sequence is TGTGCCAGCAGTTACCGGCCTAGCGGATACAATGAGCAGTTCTTC.

Details on this clonotype: At one boundary the junction diverges from the germline segment, which might be a read error. The genes are TRBV11-2 and TRBJ1-1; maybe TRBD1 (6 bases). Germline V gene lookup returns CDR1 SGHAT and CDR2 FQNNGV. CDR3 length equals 14 residues. The CDR3 reads CARSFGGGRTEAFF. In DNA, the CDR3 is TGTGCCCGCAGCTTCGGCGGGGGCCGAACTGAAGCATTCTTT.

This clonotype was picked up one time. The junction departs from germline at one end; a sequencing error may be responsible. This chain joins TRBV11-2 and TRBJ2-7; D might be TRBD1 or TRBD2, each matching 6 bases. This CDR3 has 15 residues. Germline-derived CDR1 and CDR2 are SGHAT and FQNNGV. The chain's CDR3 is CASSQYCGTTYEQYF. The CDR3 region has the DNA TGTGCTAGCAGCCAGTACTGCGGGACAACCTACGAGCAGTACTTC.

This clonotype was seen a few times. A read error may explain this, as a much larger clone is one base away. The chain carries TRBV5-4 and TRBJ2-5; D ambiguous. The V end was cut by 0 bases, the J end by 3 bases, with 9 bases between. The CDR3 has 14 residues. Germline V gene lookup returns CDR1 SGHNT and CDR2 YYREEE (reference sequence). In DNA, the CDR3 is TGTGCCAGCAGCTTGGTTGGTGTAAAAGAGACCCAGTACTTC. Translated: CASSLVGVKETQYF.

Worth noting for this clonotype: The conserved phenylalanine or tryptophan is not found at the CDR3 terminus, so this likely reflects a read error. Here the CDR3 reads CASRDRGTKAFY. CDR3 nucleotides: TGCGCCAGCAGGGACAGGGGCACTAAAGCTTTCTAT. V gene TRBV10-2 combines with J gene TRBJ1-1, with 9 bases that match TRBD1. Germline CDR1 reads WSHSY; CDR2 reads SAAADI. The CDR3 is made up of 12 amino acids.

The chain joins TRBV9 to TRBJ1-2; D is ambiguous. V was shortened by 3 bases and J by 1 base, with 10 bases between the two germline ends. CDR1 and CDR2 (germline): SGDLS, YYNGEE. The CDR3 consists of 14 residues. The CDR3 DNA is TGTGCCAGCAGCGCAGATTGTGGTAACTATGGCTACACCTTC. Protein sequence: CASSADCGNYGYTF.

Comments on this clonotype: The germline gene is not matched at one end of the junction; a read error may be the cause. This chain links TRBV6-1 with TRBJ2-6; possibly TRBD1 for D (6 bases). Germline CDR1 reads MNHNS; CDR2 reads SASEGT. This CDR3 contains 14 residues. CDR3 bases: TGTGCCAGCAGTGAGGGGGCTGTGGCCAACATCCTGACTTTC. Translation: CASSEGAVANILTF.

This clonotype is labeled medium-sized. The chain employs TRBV11-2 and TRBJ1-1; D is undetermined. The CDR3 is 14 residues long. CDR1 is SGHAT, CDR2 FQNNGV, per germline. Trimming took off 5 bases at V and 4 bases at J, with 14 bases between the two ends. CDR3: CASSVKWGGTEAFF. The CDR3 DNA reads as TGTGCCAGCAGCGTCAAGTGGGGTGGCACTGAAGCTTTCTTT.

V gene TRBV6-1 combines with J gene TRBJ1-2; weak D call: TRBD1 (6 bases). Germline lookup yields CDR1 MNHNS and CDR2 SASEGT. The CDR3 length is 14 residues. V dropped 7 bases and J dropped 5 bases, with 17 bases sitting between them. The CDR3, as DNA: TGTGCCAGCACTGTCTACAGGGATCCTTATGGCTACACCTTC. It yields the protein CASTVYRDPYGYTF.

Regarding this clonotype: A much larger clonotype is one base distant, so this may be a read error. The chain employs TRBV20-1 and TRBJ2-3, with 8 bases fitting TRBD1. The CDR3 is 14 residues long. The germline V gene encodes CDR1 DFQATT and CDR2 SNEGSKA (reference sequence). The CDR3 protein is CSARQGLSIDTQYF. CDR3 nucleotides: TGCAGTGCCAGACAGGGGTTGAGCATAGATACGCAGTATTTT.

As for this clonotype: Compared with germline, one end of the junction differs, possibly owing to a read error. The chain carries TRBV11-3 and TRBJ1-4, with D uncertain. Germline lookup yields CDR1 SGHNT and CDR2 YENEEA. The CDR3 has 16 residues. Written as DNA, the CDR3 is TGTGCCGGCAGCTTAGTAGGTGGAACGTCTAATGAGAAACTGCTCTTT. Translating gives CAGSLVGGTSNEKLLF.

About this clonotype: It may be a read error: a sequence one base away is much more abundant. The chain joins TRBV6-4 to TRBJ2-4; a possible D gene is TRBD2 (7 bases). With 2 bases removed from V and 12 bases from J, the gap between germline ends came to 14 bases. The CDR3 has 13 amino acids. Germline CDR1 is MRHNA and CDR2 is SNTAGT. CDR3 loop: CASSDTFAGAQYF. The CDR3 region has the DNA TGTGCCAGCAGTGACACTTTTGCGGGGGCTCAGTACTTC.

About this clonotype: One end of the junction does not line up with germline, which may come from a read error. J is TRBJ2-7 and V is TRBV4-1; D may be TRBD2 (6 bases). Germline V gene lookup returns CDR1 MGHRA and CDR2 YSYEKL. The CDR3 has 17 amino acids. CDR3 sequence reads: CASNQPMGGGFTYEQYF. In DNA, the CDR3 is TGCGCCAGCAACCAACCGATGGGGGGTGGGTTTACCTACGAGCAGTACTTC.

The chain links TRBV4-3 to TRBJ2-5, with a tentative D call TRBD2 (6 bases). V was cut by 1 base and J by 9 bases, with 21 bases left in between. The CDR3 loop spans 16 amino acids. The germline gives CDR1 LGHNA, CDR2 YSLEER. CDR3 region: CASSQAGGVVQESQYF. CDR3 bases: TGCGCCAGCAGCCAAGCCGGAGGGGTGGTACAAGAATCCCAGTACTTC.

The chain recombines TRBV6-2 or TRBV6-3 with TRBJ1-1; TRBD1 agrees at 8 bases. Per the germline V gene, CDR1 is MNHEY and CDR2 is SVGEGT. This CDR3 is 15 amino acids long. V was pared by 5 bases and J by 12 bases, with 17 bases of the junction left unmatched. The CDR3 is CASSTRQGTNTETFF. DNA of the CDR3: TGTGCCAGCAGTACGAGACAGGGGACGAACACCGAGACTTTCTTT.

With regard to this clonotype: Mismatch with germline at one junction end may stem from a read error. Here the CDR3 DNA reads TGCACCAGCAGTGAGAGCACAGATACGCAGTATTTT. Encoded protein: CTSSESTDTQYF. This chain links TRBV10-2 with TRBJ2-3; no definite D call. Germline CDR1 is WSHSY and CDR2 is SAAADI. This CDR3 is built from 12 residues.